A single count supports the clone carrying this T cell receptor (beta chain). The CDR3 is 14 amino acids. V lost 5 bases, J lost 4 bases, and 6 bases stayed unmatched. Germline assignment: CDR1 MNHEY and CDR2 SVGAGI. The data derive from a study of cytomegalovirus exposure and HLA in healthy donors. A multiplex PCR was run with 60 Vbeta primers and 13 Jbeta primers. This table comes from immunoSEQ multiplex PCR, and its TCRdb copy is limited to in-frame clones, with some not included. The data contain over 150,000 clones, over 70% of them singletons. The clonotype comes from a man aged 30 to 39 in good health and CMV-seronegative. Sequencing used PBMCs. The J gene is TRBJ1-2, the V gene TRBV6-5; 8 nucleotides line up with TRBD1. The CDR3 spells CASSPQGGSYGYTF. CDR3 in DNA: TGTGCCAGCAGTCCACAGGGGGGTAGCTATGGCTACACCTTC.